This passage covers 22 T cell receptor beta chains from one sample sequenced in a study of shared clonotypes between healthy human individuals. The protocol was immunoSEQ multiplex PCR, while the TCRdb copy is restricted to in-frame clones and leaves out a portion. The sample yields about 1 million clones, 75% to 80% seen once. Specimen: memory CD4+ T cells from PBMCs. The sample's subset: CD45RA-negative fraction. Receptors originate from a man between 18 and 35 years old in good health. Some clones in this sample may be carry-over from other donors' samples.

This clone was picked up one time. The V and J genes are TRBV9 and TRBJ1-5; D possibly corresponds to TRBD1 (6 bases). The V end was cut by 4 bases, the J end by 1 base, with 15 bases between. CDR1 and CDR2 from the germline V gene are SGDLS and YYNGEE. The CDR3 length is 16 residues. CDR3 region: CASSPGTPLSNQPQHF. The CDR3, as DNA: TGTGCCAGCAGCCCGGGGACACCTTTAAGCAATCAGCCCCAGCATTTT.

This chain uses TRBV28 with TRBJ2-3; TRBD2 might be the D (5 bases). V gave up 6 bases and J gave up 0 bases, with 10 bases separating them. The CDR3 is 14 amino acids. CDR1 is MDHEN, CDR2 SYDVKM, per germline. The DNA for the CDR3 is TGTGCCAGCAGCCTAACGGGGAGCACAGATACGCAGTATTTT. Translating gives CASSLTGSTDTQYF.

The gene calls are TRBV2 and TRBJ2-7; D gene unclear. The CDR3 runs 15 residues. Germline loops: CDR1 SNHLY, CDR2 FYNNEI. Trimming pared 4 bases from V and 1 base from J, leaving 14 bases between. The CDR3 DNA reads TGTGCCAGCAGTGGGCGCCTACACGCTTCCTACGAGCAGTACTTC. Amino acid sequence: CASSGRLHASYEQYF.

The chain employs TRBV29-1 and TRBJ2-7, with 9 bases aligning to TRBD1. Trimming at V came to 7 bases and at J to 4 bases, leaving 11 bases not matched to a gene. The germline CDR1 and CDR2 sequences are SQVTM and ANQGSEA. The CDR3 spans 14 residues. CDR3 nucleotides: TGCAGCGCGGAATCCACAGGGGGCAATTACGAGCAGTACTTC. It yields the protein CSAESTGGNYEQYF.

V and J are TRBV2 and TRBJ2-7; 11 bases match TRBD1. This CDR3 spans 14 amino acids. Germline V gene data show CDR1 as SNHLY and CDR2 as FYNNEI. V trimming: 7 bases; J trimming: 4 bases; junction bases outside the gene matches: 6. The CDR3 DNA is TGTGCCAGCACCGCCGGACAGGGGGCGTACGAGCAGTACTTC. Protein sequence: CASTAGQGAYEQYF.

The chain carries TRBV28 and TRBJ1-2; D uncertain. Trimming removed 3 bases from V and 5 bases from J, with 22 bases in between. This CDR3 contains 17 residues. Germline V gene sequence: CDR1 MDHEN, CDR2 SYDVKM. The CDR3 sequence is CASSFPTGALNAYGYTF. The DNA of the CDR3 is TGTGCCAGCAGTTTCCCTACCGGCGCCCTGAATGCGTATGGCTACACCTTC.

Turning to this clone: A single base separates this from a much larger clone, so it may be a read error. Additional DNA sequences in this sample encode the identical CDR3. The V call is TRBV9, the J call TRBJ2-3; D is unresolved. V was shortened by 0 bases and J by 0 bases, with 2 bases between the two germline ends. This CDR3 spans 13 amino acids. CDR1 and CDR2 (germline): SGDLS, YYNGEE. The CDR3 region has the DNA TGTGCCAGCAGCGTAGACAGCACAGATACGCAGTATTTT. Translating it yields CASSVDSTDTQYF.

The V and J genes are TRBV29-1 and TRBJ2-2; D is possibly TRBD2 (6 bases). V dropped 7 bases and J dropped 4 bases, with 16 bases sitting between them. This CDR3 comprises 14 residues. Germline loops: CDR1 SQVTM, CDR2 ANQGSEA. The CDR3 nucleotides read TGCAGCGCCTCCGGGACTGCTTTCACCGGGGAGCTGTTTTTT. This gives the protein CSASGTAFTGELFF.

On this clone: Within the sample, other DNA sequences also encode this same CDR3. The V gene is TRBV5-1, the J gene TRBJ1-2; D is unclear. Deletions cut 0 bases from V and 4 bases from J, with 7 bases between. Germline V gene data show CDR1 as SGHRS and CDR2 as YFSETQ. The CDR3 is made up of 13 amino acids. The CDR3 region is CASSLGQTYGYTF. The CDR3 DNA follows: TGCGCCAGCAGCTTGGGGCAGACCTATGGCTACACCTTC.

This chain joins TRBV19 and TRBJ1-1; tentative D call: TRBD1 (6 bases). Trimming stripped 1 base from V and 1 base from J, with 16 bases between. The CDR3 is 17 amino acids. CDR1 is LNHDA, CDR2 SQIVND, per germline (reference sequence). The DNA for the CDR3 is TGTGCCAGTAGTATAGCTCGGGGGGCGAAAGGGAACACTGAAGCTTTCTTT. Protein sequence: CASSIARGAKGNTEAFF. Complete variable domain (other parts from reference TRBV19 and TRBJ1-1): DGGITQSPKYLFRKEGQNVTLSCEQNLNHDAMYWYRQDPGQGLRLIYYSQIVNDFQKGDIAEGYSVSREKKESFPLTVTSAQKNPTAFYLCASSIARGAKGNTEAFFGQGTRLTVV.

The genes are TRBV4-1 and TRBJ2-7; D unresolved. The germline gives CDR1 MGHRA, CDR2 YSYEKL. The CDR3 is 15 amino acids. V was cut by 0 bases and J by 5 bases, with 14 bases left in between. The CDR3 nucleotides are TGCGCCAGCAGCCAAGAGGTCGTAGGGTTGAACGAGCAGTACTTC. Translating it yields CASSQEVVGLNEQYF.

The genes are TRBV30 and TRBJ2-5; 9 nucleotides match TRBD2. V gave up 3 bases and J gave up 4 bases; unmatched junction bases: 6. Germline CDR1 GTSNPN, CDR2 SVGIG (reference sequence). This CDR3 has 14 amino acids. In DNA, the CDR3 is TGTGCCTGGAGAGCTAGCGGGATCGGAGAGACCCAGTACTTC. Protein sequence: CAWRASGIGETQYF.

The chain couples TRBV6-5 to TRBJ2-2; D is tentatively TRBD1 or TRBD2 (5 bases each). V lost 0 bases, J lost 9 bases, and 8 bases lay in between. Germline V CDR1 and CDR2: MNHEY, SVGAGI. The CDR3 length is 13 residues. For the CDR3, the DNA is TGTGCCAGCAGTTACTCCCCGGGGCGGGAGCTGTTTTTT. Its protein product is CASSYSPGRELFF.

The CDR3 region has the DNA TGTGCCAGCAGCGGGTCTAGCGGGAGGTCCTACAATGAGCAGTTCTTC. This translates into CASSGSSGRSYNEQFF. The chain recombines TRBV5-6 with TRBJ2-1, with 11 bases fitting TRBD2. CDR1 is SGHDT and CDR2 is YYEEEE in the germline V gene. The length of the CDR3 is 16 residues. The trim removed 4 bases at V and 1 base at J, leaving 4 bases unmatched.

This clone came up once. This chain uses TRBV5-6 with TRBJ1-2, with 12 bases matching TRBD1. With 4 bases clipped from V and 7 bases from J, the junction kept 8 bases outside the gene matches. The V gene's germline CDR1 is SGHDT and CDR2 YYEEEE. The CDR3 loop spans 15 amino acids. CDR3 protein: CASSSPGQGAFGYTF. DNA for the CDR3: TGTGCCAGCAGCAGTCCGGGACAGGGGGCTTTTGGCTACACCTTC.

V and J are TRBV28 and TRBJ2-7, with 11 bases fitting TRBD2. The CDR3 contains 15 residues. With V trimmed by 6 bases and J by 9 bases, 13 bases remained unmatched. CDR1 MDHEN and CDR2 SYDVKM come from the germline V gene. The CDR3 is CASSLLLAGGRWQYF. As DNA, the CDR3 is TGTGCCAGCAGCCTCCTCTTAGCGGGAGGGCGCTGGCAGTACTTC.

V is TRBV30 and J is TRBJ1-1; 7 positions match TRBD1. The ends lost 3 bases at V and 0 bases at J; junction bases unmatched: 1. Germline loops: CDR1 GTSNPN, CDR2 SVGIG (reference sequence). There are 13 residues in the CDR3. DNA of the CDR3: TGTGCCTGGAGCGGACAGGTGAACACTGAAGCTTTCTTT. Translated: CAWSGQVNTEAFF.

The chain links TRBV13 to TRBJ2-2, with D tentatively TRBD1 (6 bases). Trimming removed 8 bases at V and 3 bases at J, with 13 bases between. Germline loops: CDR1 PRHDT, CDR2 FYEKMQ (reference sequence). The CDR3 is 14 amino acids. In nucleotides, the CDR3 is TGTGCCAGCCAGCCGAGGGGGTACACCGGGGAGCTGTTTTTT. Encoded protein: CASQPRGYTGELFF.

In its sample, this clone was seen once. CDR3 protein: CASSLAVLATGNEQFF. The CDR3 bases are TGTGCCAGCAGCTTGGCAGTCTTAGCGACTGGTAATGAGCAGTTCTTC. The chain joins TRBV5-6 to TRBJ2-1, with a weak D call TRBD2 (5 bases). The CDR3 is made up of 16 amino acids. V gave up 0 bases and J gave up 7 bases, with 17 bases separating them. CDR1 and CDR2 (germline): SGHDT, YYEEEE. Full variable domain (missing parts from reference TRBV5-6 and TRBJ2-1): DAGVTQSPTHLIKTRGQQVTLRCSPKSGHDTVSWYQQALGQGPQFIFQYYEEEERQRGNFPDRFSGHQFPNYSSELNVNALLLGDSALYLCASSLAVLATGNEQFFGPGTRLTVL.

The chain is built from TRBV7-9 and TRBJ2-7; D not certain. Germline CDR1 reads SEHNR; CDR2 reads FQNEAQ (reference sequence). Trimming removed 1 base from V and 4 bases from J, with 8 bases in between. The CDR3 runs 13 residues. CDR3: CASSLEYIYEQYF. The CDR3 DNA reads as TGTGCCAGCAGCTTAGAATACATTTACGAGCAGTACTTC.

The V gene is TRBV6-1, the J gene TRBJ1-2; D might be TRBD1 (5 bases). This CDR3 contains 15 residues. Germline CDR1 reads MNHNS; CDR2 reads SASEGT. Trimming shortened V by 0 bases and J by 4 bases, and 12 bases separated the two germline ends. DNA of the CDR3: TGTGCCAGCAGTGAAGCGGGAGGGGCCGGCTATGGCTACACCTTC. It specifies CASSEAGGAGYGYTF.

V and J are TRBV28 and TRBJ2-1, with 7 bases that match TRBD1. Germline V gene lookup returns CDR1 MDHEN and CDR2 SYDVKM. Trimming took 5 bases from V and 5 from J; bases not matched to a gene: 9. CDR3 length: 15 amino acids. CDR3 nucleotides: TGTGCCAGCAGTCCACTTGGACAGGTTGACAATGAGCAGTTCTTC. Translation: CASSPLGQVDNEQFF.